This T cell receptor (beta chain) comes out of a study of T cells in Graves' hyperthyroidism and ophthalmopathy. This clonotype was seen a few times. What it binds is not known. It was RNA transcripts that yielded the amplified TCR beta CDR3 regions. In the first-round RT-PCR of the TCR CDR3, the HTBI primer set was used. Each CDR3 protein is one row after TCRdb ran MiXCR on the multiplex PCR reads. Among around 540,000 distinct CDR3 sequences listed, about 43% were seen once. The CDR3 length is 15 residues. The V gene's germline CDR1 is PRHDT and CDR2 FYEKMQ (reference sequence). V lost 6 bases and J lost 2; bases outside the gene matches: 7. The study's findings and limits: Through a model of 13 V-J features, ophthalmopathy was separated from stable hyperthyroidism.

This chain uses TRBV13 with TRBJ1-1; 9 positions agree with TRBD1. This TCR came from a woman aged 18-30 years with Graves' hyperthyroidism. The sequencing input was peripheral blood or thyroid tissue (not recorded which). The CDR3 DNA reads TGTGCCAGCAGTTATTGGACAGGGGACAACACTGAAGCTTTCTTT. It yields the protein CASSYWTGDNTEAFF.